This TCR beta chain was recovered during a study of PD-1 blockade in classical Hodgkin lymphoma (TCRdb year 2020). Background on the whole study: Nivolumab dosing was 3 mg/kg intravenously every 2 weeks, continuing until either disease progression or unacceptable toxicity. The study used TCR beta sequencing and CyTOF to define a peripheral blood immune signature of response to PD-1 blockade in classical Hodgkin lymphoma. The paper's findings and limits, for the study overall: Diversity was lower in patients who began nivolumab less than 1 year after ASCT, so these patients were left out of later analyses to avoid confounding by immune reconstitution. Trial patients with a complete response had baseline diversity similar to that of newly diagnosed patients, while partial responders and progressors had significantly lower diversity. The study was limited to a single clinical trial cohort, and causes of repertoire differences, possibly disease activity or prior therapy, remained undefined. Baseline TCR diversity was reported to be lower in newly diagnosed patients than in healthy donors, and even lower in relapsed/refractory patients. A significant rise by C4D1 was seen in CD4+ but not CD8+ TCR diversity (p=0.0027 vs p=0.16), with the rise being most apparent in complete responders (p=0.02).

The germline V gene (reference sequence) gives CDR1 as MNHEY and CDR2 as SMNVEV. V and J lose 3 bases and 2 bases, and a span of 6 bases separates them. Counted from cysteine to phenylalanine, this CDR3 has 13 amino acids. Solely the CDR3 DNA is kept, with 39 bases framed from the first base. The Qiagen DNeasy kit was used to extract genomic DNA from unsorted PBMCs and from the negatively selected CD4+ and CD8+ fractions. TCR beta CDR3 regions were subjected to amplification by immunoSEQ multiplex PCR with primers that anneal to V and J segments. A synthetic immune receptor repertoire was used to minimize amplification bias, and remaining bias was computationally removed after sequencing. Concerning the study's data processing: Repertoire diversity was quantified as the Shannon entropy index using custom Python scripts. The unsorted, CD4+ and CD8+ repertoires were each analyzed separately, with the exception of combined analyses, where CD4+ and CD8+ sequences were merged in silico. Clonal expansion was defined as a frequency increase of at least 2-fold after treatment compared with C1D1, and clones undetected at baseline were assigned a pseudocount of 0.5. Clones with 0 or 1 copy at C1D1 were defined as singleton clones, while clones with 2 or more copies were defined as non-singleton clones. Clones expanded in unsorted samples were assigned a CD4+, CD8+ or unknown annotation through matching of protein sequences in sorted samples from the same patient. Wilcoxon tests were applied to paired samples to test diversity changes from C1D1 to C4D1. TCRdb stores this immuneACCESS table with in-frame sequences only. Part of the clones is absent; in the studies checked, under half of the shortfall reflects unresolved V genes, and no reason is known for the rest. The V and J calls and clone size were taken over from that table, and D and trimming were inferred from the DNA. The sample contains around 12,000 clones, roughly 80% of them found a single time. The top ten hold 3% to 3.5% of the sample.

The time point label corresponds to: cycle 4 day 1 (C4D1), after more than five weeks of nivolumab. All trial patients had relapsed after autologous stem cell transplantation, with cohorts A, B and C differing in prior brentuximab vedotin exposure. CD4+ T cells were purified from thawed PBMCs by magnetic negative selection with a Miltenyi CD4+ T cell isolation kit. The trial cohort was composed of under 70 patients with relapsed/refractory classical Hodgkin lymphoma, for whom complete response, partial response or progressive disease was recorded as best overall response. Trial patients were treated with single-agent nivolumab in the multi-cohort phase II CheckMate 205 trial. An independent review committee assessed best overall response by applying the 2007 International Working Group response criteria. Trial PBMCs were collected just before the start of nivolumab (C1D1) and during therapy at cycle 2 day 1 and cycle 4 day 1. Peripheral blood was collected in 8 mL Vacutainer Cell Preparation Tubes, from which PBMCs were isolated by centrifugation and then cryopreserved. Purified CD4+ and CD8+ fractions were prepared only for cases in which an additional PBMC sample was available. On LS columns in a quadroMACS separator, the magnetically labelled cells were depleted, and the flow-through was collected as the purified fraction.

In regard to this clone: Its cognate antigen has yet to be identified. The input lacks base qualities; no much larger clone sits a single base away.

In this chain, TRBV27 is recombined with TRBJ2-3; no confident D gene assignment can be made. Sequenced here: CD4+ T cells from blood, sampled before the fourth cycle of nivolumab. The clonotype originates from a human donor with classical Hodgkin lymphoma. The CDR3 reads CASSFRYTDTQYF. The nucleotide sequence reads TGTGCCAGCAGTTTTCGGTACACAGATACGCAGTATTTT.